In its sample, the clone carrying this T cell receptor beta chain ranks as large (0.1 to 1%). Its antigen is unidentified. TRB rearrangements spanning V, D and J were amplified using mixed TRB-A/B primers. TCRdb redid the calling of the multiplex PCR reads with MiXCR, one entry per CDR3 protein. The sample has hundreds of distinct CDR3 sequences, 18% seen once; the top ten hold 24%. Germline V CDR1 and CDR2: SGHNT, YYREEE (reference sequence). The CDR3 runs to 15 residues. Deletions cut 3 bases from V and 2 bases from J, with 15 bases between. These data belong to a study of T cell repertoires in aging, cancer and after chemotherapy. Study-wide context: Six age groups, ranging from 30 or younger to 70 or older, included the donors.

Broader study findings: The repertoire data cannot show anything about immunological memory following chemotherapy.

The template was genomic DNA from peripheral blood, not RNA. The J gene is TRBJ2-7, the V gene TRBV5-4; maybe TRBD1 (6 bases). The source is a human donor with a solid tumor. The specimen was blood. CDR3 loop: CASSSPTGPPYEQYF. CDR3 DNA sequence: TGTGCCAGCAGCTCTCCGACAGGTCCCCCCTACGAGCAGTACTTC.